The TCR beta chain described here comes from a study of OX40 agonist ivuxolimab in advanced cancers. With regard to this clone: The target antigen is unknown.

Findings of the study overall: Dose levels from 0.1 to 3.0 mg/kg saw CD4+ and CD8+ blood T cells expand clonally by week 6.

Only in-frame clones appear in the TCRdb table, and some are missing; sequencing was by immunoSEQ multiplex PCR. Of approximately 61,000 clones detected, 80% appear once; the ten largest clones hold approximately 1.2%. Enrollment shut out patients with autoimmune disease history or systemic immunosuppression. Trimming cost V 5 bases and J 0 bases; bases outside gene matches: 5. Germline V gene data show CDR1 as SGHKS and CDR2 as YYEKEE (reference sequence). The CDR3 sequence is 15 residues long. This receptor was obtained from an adult with an advanced solid tumor such as melanoma, head and neck, liver or kidney cancer. The V gene is TRBV5-5, the J gene TRBJ2-3; 8 bases are a match to TRBD1. The sequencing here drew on CD4+ or CD8+ T cells sorted from blood, taken in a trial of the OX40 agonist ivuxolimab. The chain's CDR3 is CASRNNRGSTDTQYF. CDR3 in DNA: TGTGCCAGCAGAAACAACAGGGGGAGCACAGATACGCAGTATTTT. The variable domain in full, completed from reference TRBV5-5 and TRBJ2-3, reads DAGVTQSPTHLIKTRGQQVTLRCSPISGHKSVSWYQQVLGQGPQFIFQYYEKEERGRGNFPDRFSARQFPNYSSELNVNALLLGDSALYLCASRNNRGSTDTQYFGPGTRLTVL.